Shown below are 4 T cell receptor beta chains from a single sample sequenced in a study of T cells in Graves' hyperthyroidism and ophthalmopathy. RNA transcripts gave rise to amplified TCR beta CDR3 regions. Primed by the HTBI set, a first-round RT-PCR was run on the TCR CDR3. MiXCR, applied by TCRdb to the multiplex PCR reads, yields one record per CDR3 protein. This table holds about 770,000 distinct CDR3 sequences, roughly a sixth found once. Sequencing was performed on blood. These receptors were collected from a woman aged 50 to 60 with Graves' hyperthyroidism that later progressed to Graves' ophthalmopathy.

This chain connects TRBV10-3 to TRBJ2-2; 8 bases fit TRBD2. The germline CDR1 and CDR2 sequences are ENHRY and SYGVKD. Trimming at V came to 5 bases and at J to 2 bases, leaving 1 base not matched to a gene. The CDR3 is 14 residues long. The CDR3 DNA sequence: TGTGCCATCAGTAGCGGGGGCAACACCGGGGAGCTGTTTTTT. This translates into CAISSGGNTGELFF.

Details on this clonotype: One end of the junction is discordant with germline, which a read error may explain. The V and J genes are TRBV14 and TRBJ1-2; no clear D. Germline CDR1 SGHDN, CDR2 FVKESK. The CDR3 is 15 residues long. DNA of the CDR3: TGTGCCAGCAGACAAGAGGCGGCCCATGACTATGGCTACACCTTC. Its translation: CASRQEAAHDYGYTF.

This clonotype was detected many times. The CDR3 DNA follows: TGTGCCTGGAGTGGCAGCGGGTCCCTCTATGGCTACACCTTC. This sequence encodes CAWSGSGSLYGYTF. The rearrangement joins TRBV30 to TRBJ1-2; unclear D gene. The germline CDR1 and CDR2 sequences are GTSNPN and SVGIG (reference sequence). The CDR3 sequence is 14 residues long. Trimming removed 1 base from V and 4 bases from J, with 13 bases in between.

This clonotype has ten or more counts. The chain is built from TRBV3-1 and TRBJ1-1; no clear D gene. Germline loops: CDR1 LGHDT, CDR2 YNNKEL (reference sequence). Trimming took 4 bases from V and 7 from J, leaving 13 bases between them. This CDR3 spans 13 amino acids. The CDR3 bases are TGTGCCAGCAGCCTGTCTTTCTCCCTTGAAGCTTTCTTT. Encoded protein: CASSLSFSLEAFF.